What follows describes a single TCR beta chain. No antigen is known for it. No base quality values were provided; no much bigger clone lies one nucleotide off. After less than 13 days of culture, CD4+ T cells were isolated with the EasySep CD4+ T cell isolation kit. The absence of prior SARS-CoV-2 infection in healthy vaccine recipients was confirmed by negative nucleocapsid antibodies before and after vaccination. Half of the culture medium was replaced with fresh IL-2-containing medium on days 3 and 7. Unless otherwise noted, each peptide stimulation condition was cultured in triplicate wells. PBMC were separated from whole blood using Ficoll-Paque Plus gradient centrifugation and were then either cryopreserved at -140C or used fresh. The QIAamp micro DNA kit was used to extract genomic DNA from the cultured CD4+ T cells. This entry belongs to a study of vaccination effects on CD4 cells after COVID-19 (dated by TCRdb to between 2021 and 2024). Study-level background: In the ViraFEST assay, PBMC were stimulated with viral peptide pools, and TCR sequencing was then used to find antigen-specific CD4+ T cell clonotypes based on their expansion. Altogether, 10 COVID-19 convalescent patients and a few SARS-CoV-2-naive healthy vaccine recipients made up the full study. About 2.1 million PBMC per well were cultured with 9 to 10 ug/ml peptides in IMDM containing roughly 5% human AB serum, roughly 10 IU/ml IL-2 and gentamicin. The study compared SARS-CoV-2 spike-specific CD4+ TCR repertoires before and after mRNA vaccination in COVID-19 convalescent patients and infection-naive vaccine recipients. Cultures from other donors in the study were sequenced using the Oncomine TCR Beta short-read assay on an Illumina iSeq 100. Each participant received two doses of an mRNA SARS-CoV-2 vaccine, either BNT162b2 or mRNA-1273.

Libraries were prepared through the immunoSEQ multiplex PCR assay. TCR beta CDR3 sequencing was performed on DNA from the cultured, isolated CD4+ T cells. On the study's bioinformatics: Non-productive TCR sequences were discarded, and reads were trimmed to the CDR3 region, with only CDR3s of 7 or more amino acids retained. The MANAFEST web app was used to pick out antigen-specific clonotypes by comparing their expansion in peptide wells with that in reference cultures. For clones to be considered positive, expansion at FDR<0.05 versus reference and all other wells, an odds ratio above 5, and a frequency above 0.1% in two replicate wells were required. Cross-reactive clonotypes were defined as significantly expanded in SARS-CoV-2 spike wells and in at least one common cold coronavirus spike condition. Using the stringdist R package, CDR3 similarity was measured by Levenshtein distance, and unrooted trees were constructed with ape in R 3.6.1. The immuneACCESS repertoire file appears here via TCRdb, limited to in-frame rearrangements. These files lack a portion of the clones; in checked studies, under half of the deficit traces to unresolved V genes, and the cause of the others is not known. V, J and clone size derive from that table, while D and trimming were established from the DNA sequence. The sample yields tens of thousands of clones; 77% were counted once. Roughly 1.9% of the sample lies in the top ten.

The research as a whole found: In healthy vaccine recipients, vaccine-induced clones were almost all SARS-CoV-2 mono-reactive, with only 1 of 255 being cross-reactive with common cold coronaviruses. Marked clonal contraction was observed in both infection-induced and vaccine-induced clones at late post-vaccination timepoints, consistent with waning T cell responses. Only a small number of convalescent patients were included, and no early post-infection timepoints were available, which limited the study.

For CDR1 and CDR2, the germline V gene (reference sequence) lists LNHDA and SQIVND. From the cysteine through the phenylalanine, the CDR3 covers 15 amino acids. The sequence is cut down to CDR3 DNA, 45 bases in frame from base 1. Germline trimming amounts to 5 bases on V and 6 bases on J, with 9 as the count of junction bases outside the gene matches. This TCR was recovered from a human donor who received a COVID-19 vaccine. The source was CD4+ T cells from PBMCs cultured without peptide, collected before COVID-19 vaccination. The chain is encoded by TRBV19 joined to TRBJ1-4; 7 middle bases align to TRBD1. The DNA reads as follows: TGTGCCAGTAGTCTACCCGGGACAGCCTATGAAAAACTGTTTTTT. This yields the protein CASSLPGTAYEKLFF.